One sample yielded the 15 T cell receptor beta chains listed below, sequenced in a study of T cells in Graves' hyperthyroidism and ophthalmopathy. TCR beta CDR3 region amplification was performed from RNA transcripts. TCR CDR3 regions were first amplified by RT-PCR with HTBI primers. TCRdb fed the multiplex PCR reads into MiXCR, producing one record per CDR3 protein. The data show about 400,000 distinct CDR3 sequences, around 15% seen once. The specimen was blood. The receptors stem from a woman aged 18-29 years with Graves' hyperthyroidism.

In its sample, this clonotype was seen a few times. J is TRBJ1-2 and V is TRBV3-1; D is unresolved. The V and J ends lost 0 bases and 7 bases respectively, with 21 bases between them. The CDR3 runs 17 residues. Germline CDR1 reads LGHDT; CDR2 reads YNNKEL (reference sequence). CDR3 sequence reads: CASSQDPGRPPEGGYTF. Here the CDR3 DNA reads TGTGCCAGCAGCCAAGATCCGGGTAGGCCCCCGGAGGGTGGCTACACCTTC.

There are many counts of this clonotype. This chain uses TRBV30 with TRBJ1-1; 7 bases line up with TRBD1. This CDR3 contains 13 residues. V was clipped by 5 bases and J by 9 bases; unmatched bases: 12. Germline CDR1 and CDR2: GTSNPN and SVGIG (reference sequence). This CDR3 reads CAWGPRSGQQAFF. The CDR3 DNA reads TGTGCCTGGGGTCCCCGTTCGGGACAGCAAGCTTTCTTT.

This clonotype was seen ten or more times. Written as DNA, the CDR3 is TGTGCCAGCTCGGAGGGACAGGGGGTTACTGAAGCTTTCTTT. Translated, it gives CASSEGQGVTEAFF. The chain joins TRBV18 to TRBJ1-1, with 11 nucleotides matching TRBD1. With V trimmed by 6 bases and J by 5 bases, 5 bases remained unmatched. CDR3 length: 14 residues. Germline CDR1 reads KGHSH; CDR2 reads LQKENI.

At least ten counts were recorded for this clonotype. CDR3 DNA sequence: TGTGCCAGCAGCCAAGGTGGATATAATGAAAAACTGTTTTTT. Residues: CASSQGGYNEKLFF. The rearrangement joins TRBV12-3 or TRBV12-4 to TRBJ1-4; D not resolved. The CDR3 loop spans 14 amino acids. V gave up 6 bases and J gave up 4 bases, with 12 bases separating them.

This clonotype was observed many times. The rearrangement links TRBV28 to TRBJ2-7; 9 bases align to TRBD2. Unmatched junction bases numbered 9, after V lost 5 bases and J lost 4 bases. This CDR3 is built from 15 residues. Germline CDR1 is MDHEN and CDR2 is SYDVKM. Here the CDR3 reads CASSQRLAVDYEQYF. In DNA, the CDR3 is TGTGCCAGCAGTCAACGACTAGCGGTAGATTACGAGCAGTACTTC.

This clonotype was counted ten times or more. The CDR3: CASSTGQGEGYGYTF. CDR3 DNA: TGTGCCAGCAGCACCGGACAGGGTGAAGGGTATGGCTACACCTTC. V and J are TRBV9 and TRBJ1-2, with 8 positions matching TRBD1. This CDR3 contains 15 residues. From germline, CDR1 is SGDLS and CDR2 YYNGEE. The V and J ends lost 4 bases and 5 bases, in that order; junction bases with no gene match: 10.

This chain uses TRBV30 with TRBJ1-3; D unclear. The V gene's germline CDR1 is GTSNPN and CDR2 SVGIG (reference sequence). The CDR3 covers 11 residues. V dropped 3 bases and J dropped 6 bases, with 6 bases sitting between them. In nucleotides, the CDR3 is TGTGCCTGGAGGCCTAAAAACACCATATATTTT. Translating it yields CAWRPKNTIYF.

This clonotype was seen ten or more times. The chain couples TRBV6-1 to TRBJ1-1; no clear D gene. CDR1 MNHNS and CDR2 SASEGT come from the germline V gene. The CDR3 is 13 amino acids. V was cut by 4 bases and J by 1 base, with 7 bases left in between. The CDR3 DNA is TGTGCCAGCAGTGCAAGAGGGAACACTGAAGCTTTCTTT. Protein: CASSARGNTEAFF.

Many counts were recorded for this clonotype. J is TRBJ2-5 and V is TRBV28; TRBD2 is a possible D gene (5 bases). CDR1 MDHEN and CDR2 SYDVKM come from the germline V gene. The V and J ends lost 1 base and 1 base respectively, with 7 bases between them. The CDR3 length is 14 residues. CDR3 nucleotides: TGTGCCAGCAGTTTATCGGGGAGCCAAGAGACCCAGTACTTC. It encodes CASSLSGSQETQYF.

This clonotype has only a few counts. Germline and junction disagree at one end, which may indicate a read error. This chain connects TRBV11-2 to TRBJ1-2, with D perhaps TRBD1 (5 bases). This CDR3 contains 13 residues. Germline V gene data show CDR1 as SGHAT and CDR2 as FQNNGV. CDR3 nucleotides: TGTGCCAGCAGCGGGGCAGACAACTGTGGCTACACCTTC. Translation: CASSGADNCGYTF.

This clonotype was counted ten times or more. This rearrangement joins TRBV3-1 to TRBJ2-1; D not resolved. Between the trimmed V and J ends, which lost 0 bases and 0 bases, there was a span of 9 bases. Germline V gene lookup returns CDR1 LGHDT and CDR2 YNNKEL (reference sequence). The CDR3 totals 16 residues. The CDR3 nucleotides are TGTGCCAGCAGCCAAGATTTGGTAAGCTCCTACAATGAGCAGTTCTTC. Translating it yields CASSQDLVSSYNEQFF.

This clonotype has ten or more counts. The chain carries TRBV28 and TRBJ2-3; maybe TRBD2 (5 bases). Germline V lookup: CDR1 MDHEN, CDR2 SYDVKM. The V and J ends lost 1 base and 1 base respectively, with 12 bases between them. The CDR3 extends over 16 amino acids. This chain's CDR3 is CASSLFWRTGTDTQYF. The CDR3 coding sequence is TGTGCCAGCAGTTTATTCTGGCGGACTGGCACAGATACGCAGTATTTT. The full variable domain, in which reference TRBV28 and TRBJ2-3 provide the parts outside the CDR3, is DVKVTQSSRYLVKRTGEKVFLECVQDMDHENMFWYRQDPGLGLRLIYFSYDVKMKEKGDIPEGYSVSREKKERFSLILESASTNQTSMYLCASSLFWRTGTDTQYFGPGTRLTVL.

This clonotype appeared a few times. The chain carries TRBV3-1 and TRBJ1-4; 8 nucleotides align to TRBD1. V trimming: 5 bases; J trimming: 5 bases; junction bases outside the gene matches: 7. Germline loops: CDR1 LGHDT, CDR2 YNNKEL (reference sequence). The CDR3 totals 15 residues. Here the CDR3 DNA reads TGTGCCAGCAGCAACTCCGGGACAGGCAATGAAAAACTGTTTTTT. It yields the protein CASSNSGTGNEKLFF.

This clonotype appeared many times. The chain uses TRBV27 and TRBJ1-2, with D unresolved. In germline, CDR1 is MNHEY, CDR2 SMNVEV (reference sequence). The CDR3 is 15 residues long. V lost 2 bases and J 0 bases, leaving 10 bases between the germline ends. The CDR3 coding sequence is TGTGCCAGCAGTTTAAGTTCTAGAGCTAACTATGGCTACACCTTC. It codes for CASSLSSRANYGYTF.

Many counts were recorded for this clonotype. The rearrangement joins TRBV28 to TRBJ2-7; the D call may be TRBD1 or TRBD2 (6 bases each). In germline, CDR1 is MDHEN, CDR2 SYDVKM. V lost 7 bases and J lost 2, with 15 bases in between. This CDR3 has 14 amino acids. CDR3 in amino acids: CASKIRGVTYEQYF. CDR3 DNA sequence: TGTGCCAGCAAGATTAGGGGGGTAACCTACGAGCAGTACTTC.